The 5 T cell receptor beta chains in this list originate from one sample, sequenced in a study of Tregs in tolerant kidney transplant recipients. The table came from immunoSEQ multiplex PCR; TCRdb's copy has only in-frame clones and leaves some out. The table has about 50,000 clones, approximately 90% seen once; the top ten hold roughly 15%. Recipients received nonmyeloablative bone marrow transplants from related graft donors, with transient mixed chimerism. The specimen was CD8+ T cells from blood (PBMCs), collected 12 months after the transplant. Source of these receptors: a human patient who received a combined kidney and bone marrow transplant. Some of these T cells may belong to the graft donor.

The gene calls are TRBV27 and TRBJ2-5; TRBD2 matches 8 bases. V lost 2 bases, J lost 5 bases, and 1 base stayed unmatched. Germline V gene sequence: CDR1 MNHEY, CDR2 SMNVEV (reference sequence). The CDR3 covers 13 residues. CDR3 nucleotides: TGTGCCAGCAGTTTAATAGCGGGGGAGACCCAGTACTTC. It translates to CASSLIAGETQYF.

This clone has just one count. The V and J genes are TRBV5-8 and TRBJ1-3; 8 bases match TRBD1. From germline, CDR1 is SGHTS and CDR2 YDEGEE. The CDR3 is 16 amino acids. V was pared by 2 bases and J by 3 bases, with 7 bases of the junction left unmatched. In nucleotides, the CDR3 is TGTGCCAGCAGCTTTCTCAGGGGGCTCGGTGGAAACACCATATATTTT. The encoded protein is CASSFLRGLGGNTIYF.

V is TRBV27 and J is TRBJ2-2; D call uncertain. Germline V lookup: CDR1 MNHEY, CDR2 SMNVEV (reference sequence). The CDR3 consists of 13 residues. Trimming removed 8 bases from V and 5 bases from J, with 12 bases in between. CDR3 sequence: CASVFQETGELFF. The CDR3 nucleotides read TGTGCCAGCGTGTTTCAAGAGACCGGGGAGCTGTTTTTT.

This rearrangement joins TRBV5-5 to TRBJ1-2, with a weak D call TRBD1 (6 bases). The V gene's germline CDR1 is SGHKS and CDR2 YYEKEE (reference sequence). Deletions cut 0 bases from V and 4 bases from J, with 16 bases between. The CDR3 covers 16 residues. CDR3 amino acids: CASSLAPGGEGYGYTF. CDR3 DNA: TGTGCCAGCAGCTTGGCCCCGGGGGGCGAGGGCTATGGCTACACCTTC.

The V and J genes are TRBV9 and TRBJ2-3, with 8 bases matching TRBD1. Germline trimming cut 3 bases from V and 4 bases from J; bases unmatched to any gene: 7. The CDR3 covers 15 residues. CDR1 and CDR2 from the germline V gene are SGDLS and YYNGEE. The CDR3 DNA reads as TGTGCCAGCAGCGGGTGGACAGGGAATGCAGATACGCAGTATTTT. This sequence encodes CASSGWTGNADTQYF.